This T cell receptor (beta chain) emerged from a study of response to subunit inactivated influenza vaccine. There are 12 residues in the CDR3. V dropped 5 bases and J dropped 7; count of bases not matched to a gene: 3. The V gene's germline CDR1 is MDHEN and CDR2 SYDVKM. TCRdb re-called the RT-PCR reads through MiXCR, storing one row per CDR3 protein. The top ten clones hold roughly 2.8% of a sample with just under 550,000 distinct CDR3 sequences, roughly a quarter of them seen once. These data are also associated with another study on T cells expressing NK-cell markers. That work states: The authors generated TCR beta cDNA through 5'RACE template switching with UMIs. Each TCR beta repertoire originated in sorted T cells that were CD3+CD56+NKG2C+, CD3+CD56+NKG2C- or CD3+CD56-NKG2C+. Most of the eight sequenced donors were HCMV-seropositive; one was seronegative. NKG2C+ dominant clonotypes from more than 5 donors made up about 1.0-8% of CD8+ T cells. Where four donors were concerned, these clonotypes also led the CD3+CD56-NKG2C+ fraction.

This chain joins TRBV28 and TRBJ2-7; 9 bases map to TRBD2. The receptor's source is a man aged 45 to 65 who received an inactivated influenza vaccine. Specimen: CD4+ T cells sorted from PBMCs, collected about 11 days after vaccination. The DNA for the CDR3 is TGTGCCAGCAGTCCTCTAGCGGGGGAGCAGTACTTC. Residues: CASSPLAGEQYF. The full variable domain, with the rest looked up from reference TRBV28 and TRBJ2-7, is DVKVTQSSRYLVKRTGEKVFLECVQDMDHENMFWYRQDPGLGLRLIYFSYDVKMKEKGDIPEGYSVSREKKERFSLILESASTNQTSMYLCASSPLAGEQYFGPGTRLTVT.